The entry below describes one T cell receptor (beta chain). These data belong to a study of Graves' ophthalmopathy and Graves' hyperthyroidism. Trimming stripped 4 bases from V and 6 bases from J, with 5 bases between. Germline V gives CDR1 DFQATT, CDR2 SNEGSKA (reference sequence). CDR3 length equals 10 residues. RNA transcripts were the template, and TCR beta CDR3 regions were amplified from them. RT-PCR in the first round used HTBI primers; a second-round multiplex PCR followed. TCRdb reanalysed the multiplex PCR reads using MiXCR and keeps one entry per CDR3 protein. This repertoire shows around 1,200,000 distinct CDR3 sequences, approximately 35% found once; its top ten account for more than 9.5%. Diagnoses were established from clinical symptoms, serum thyroxine, TRAb, thyroid ultrasound and orbital computed tomography.

The chain combines TRBV20-1 with TRBJ2-3; D not resolved. The sample taken for sequencing was peripheral blood or thyroid tissue (not recorded which). The sequence derives from an adult man with Graves' hyperthyroidism. The CDR3, as DNA: TGCAGTGCTAATTGGGATACGCAGTATTTT. Protein: CSANWDTQYF.